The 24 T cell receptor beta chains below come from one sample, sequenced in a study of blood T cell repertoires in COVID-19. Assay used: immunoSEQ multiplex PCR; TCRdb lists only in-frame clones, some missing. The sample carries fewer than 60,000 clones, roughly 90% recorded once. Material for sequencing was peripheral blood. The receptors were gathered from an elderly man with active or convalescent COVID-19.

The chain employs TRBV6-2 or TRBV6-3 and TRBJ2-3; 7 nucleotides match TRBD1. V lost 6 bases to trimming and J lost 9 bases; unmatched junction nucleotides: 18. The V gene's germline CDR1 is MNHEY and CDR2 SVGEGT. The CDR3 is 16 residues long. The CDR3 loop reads CASSNRTGRGTGTQYF. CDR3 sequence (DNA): TGTGCCAGCAGCAATAGGACAGGAAGGGGCACAGGGACGCAGTATTTT.

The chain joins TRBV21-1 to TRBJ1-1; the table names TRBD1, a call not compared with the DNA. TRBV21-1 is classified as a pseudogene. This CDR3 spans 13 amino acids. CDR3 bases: TGTGCCAGCAGAGATACAGGTGACACTGAAGCTTTCTTT. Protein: CASRDTGDTEAFF.

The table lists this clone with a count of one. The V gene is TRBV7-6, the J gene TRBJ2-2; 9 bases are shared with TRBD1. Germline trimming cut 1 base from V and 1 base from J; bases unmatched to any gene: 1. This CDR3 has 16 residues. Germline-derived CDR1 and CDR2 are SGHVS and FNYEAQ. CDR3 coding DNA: TGTGCCAGCAGCTTAGGGGGACAGGGGAACACCGGGGAGCTGTTTTTT. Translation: CASSLGGQGNTGELFF.

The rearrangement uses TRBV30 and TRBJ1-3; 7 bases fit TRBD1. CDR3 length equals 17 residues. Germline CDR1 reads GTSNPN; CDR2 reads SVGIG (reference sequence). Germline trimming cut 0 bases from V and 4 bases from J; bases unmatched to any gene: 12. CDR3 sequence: CAWSVATGRYRGNTIYF. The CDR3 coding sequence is TGTGCCTGGAGTGTGGCGACAGGGCGGTATAGAGGAAACACCATATATTTT.

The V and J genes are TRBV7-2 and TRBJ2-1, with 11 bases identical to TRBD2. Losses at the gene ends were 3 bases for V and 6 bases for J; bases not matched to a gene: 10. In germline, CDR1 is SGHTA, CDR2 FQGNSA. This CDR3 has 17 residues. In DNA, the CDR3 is TGTGCCAGCAGCTTGGGACTAGCGGACCCCCGCGGCAATGAGCAGTTCTTC. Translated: CASSLGLADPRGNEQFF.

CDR3 sequence: CASTTRGTSGRLSPEQYF. For the CDR3, the DNA is TGTGCCAGCACCACGAGGGGGACTAGCGGGAGACTCTCCCCCGAGCAGTACTTC. The chain carries TRBV3-1 (or the pseudogene TRBV3-2) and TRBJ2-7, with 14 bases matching TRBD2. The CDR3 has 18 amino acids. V dropped 7 bases and J dropped 6; count of bases not matched to a gene: 17. The germline V gene encodes CDR1 LGHDT and CDR2 YNNKEL (reference sequence).

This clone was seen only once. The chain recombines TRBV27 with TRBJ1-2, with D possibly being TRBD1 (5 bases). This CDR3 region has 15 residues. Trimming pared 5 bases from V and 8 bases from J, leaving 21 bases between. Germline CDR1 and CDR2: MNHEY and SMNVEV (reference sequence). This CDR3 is CASSTFPPDREGYTF. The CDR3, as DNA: TGTGCCAGCAGTACCTTCCCTCCAGACAGAGAGGGCTACACCTTC.

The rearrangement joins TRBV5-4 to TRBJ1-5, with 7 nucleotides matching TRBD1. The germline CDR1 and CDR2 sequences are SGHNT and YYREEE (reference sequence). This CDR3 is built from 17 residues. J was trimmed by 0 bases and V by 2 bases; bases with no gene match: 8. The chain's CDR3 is CASSLKGQLYSNQPQHF. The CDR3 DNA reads TGTGCCAGCAGCTTAAAGGGACAGCTATATAGCAATCAGCCCCAGCATTTT.

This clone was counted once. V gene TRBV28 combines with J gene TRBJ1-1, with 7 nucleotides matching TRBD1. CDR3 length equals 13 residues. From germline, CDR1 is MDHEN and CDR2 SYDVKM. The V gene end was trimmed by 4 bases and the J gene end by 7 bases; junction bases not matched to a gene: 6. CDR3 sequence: CASSSHRGIEAFF. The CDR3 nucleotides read TGTGCCAGCAGTTCCCACAGGGGTATTGAAGCTTTCTTT.

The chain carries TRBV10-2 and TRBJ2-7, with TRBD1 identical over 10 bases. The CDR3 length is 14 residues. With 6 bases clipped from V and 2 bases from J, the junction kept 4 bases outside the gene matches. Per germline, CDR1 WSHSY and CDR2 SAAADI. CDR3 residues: CASRLGTGAYEQYF. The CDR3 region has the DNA TGCGCCAGCAGGCTTGGGACAGGGGCCTACGAGCAGTACTTC.

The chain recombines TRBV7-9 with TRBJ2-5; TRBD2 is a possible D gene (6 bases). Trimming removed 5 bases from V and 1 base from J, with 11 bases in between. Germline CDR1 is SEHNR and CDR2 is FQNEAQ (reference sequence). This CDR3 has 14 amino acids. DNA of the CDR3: TGTGCCAGCAGCATTGGGGGGACCCAAGAGACCCAGTACTTC. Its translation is CASSIGGTQETQYF. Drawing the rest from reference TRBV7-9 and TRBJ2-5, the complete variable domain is DTGVSQNPRHKITKRGQNVTFRCDPISEHNRLYWYRQTLGQGPEFLTYFQNEAQLEKSRLLSDRFSAERPKGSFSTLEIQRTEQGDSAMYLCASSIGGTQETQYFGPGTRLLVL.

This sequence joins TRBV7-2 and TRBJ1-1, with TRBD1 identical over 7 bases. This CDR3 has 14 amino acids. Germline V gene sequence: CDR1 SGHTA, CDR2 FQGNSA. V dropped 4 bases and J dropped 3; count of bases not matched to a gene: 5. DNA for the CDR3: TGTGCCAGCAGCTCCAGACAGGGCTACACTGAAGCTTTCTTT. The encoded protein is CASSSRQGYTEAFF.

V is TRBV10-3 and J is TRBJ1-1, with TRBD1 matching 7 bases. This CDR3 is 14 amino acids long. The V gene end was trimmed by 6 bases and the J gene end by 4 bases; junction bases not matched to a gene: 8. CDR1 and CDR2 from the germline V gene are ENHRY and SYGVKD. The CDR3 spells CAIRGDSGPTEAFF. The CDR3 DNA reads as TGTGCCATCAGGGGGGACAGCGGTCCCACTGAAGCTTTCTTT.

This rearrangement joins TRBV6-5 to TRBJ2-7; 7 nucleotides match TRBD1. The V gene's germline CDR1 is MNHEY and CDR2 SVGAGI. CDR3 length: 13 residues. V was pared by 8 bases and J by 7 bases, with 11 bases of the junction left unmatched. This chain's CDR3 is CASLQGFSTEQYF. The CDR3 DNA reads TGTGCCAGCCTACAGGGGTTTTCTACAGAGCAGTACTTC.

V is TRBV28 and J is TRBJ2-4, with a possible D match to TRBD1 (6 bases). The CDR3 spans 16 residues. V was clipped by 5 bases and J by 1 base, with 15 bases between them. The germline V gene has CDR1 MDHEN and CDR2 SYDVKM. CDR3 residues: CASSDRLMGAKNIQYF. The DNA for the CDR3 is TGTGCCAGCAGTGACAGGTTGATGGGGGCCAAAAACATTCAGTACTTC.

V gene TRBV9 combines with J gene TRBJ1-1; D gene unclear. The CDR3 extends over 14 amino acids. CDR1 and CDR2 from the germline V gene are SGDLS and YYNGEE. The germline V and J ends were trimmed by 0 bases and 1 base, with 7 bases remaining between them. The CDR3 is CASSVAPQNTEAFF. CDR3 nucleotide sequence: TGTGCCAGCAGCGTAGCTCCACAGAACACTGAAGCTTTCTTT.

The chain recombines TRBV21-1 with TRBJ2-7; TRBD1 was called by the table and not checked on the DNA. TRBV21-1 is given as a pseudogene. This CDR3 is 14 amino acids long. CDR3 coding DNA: TGTGCCAGCAGCACCGGGACAGGGGGCTACGAGCAGTACTTC. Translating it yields CASSTGTGGYEQYF.

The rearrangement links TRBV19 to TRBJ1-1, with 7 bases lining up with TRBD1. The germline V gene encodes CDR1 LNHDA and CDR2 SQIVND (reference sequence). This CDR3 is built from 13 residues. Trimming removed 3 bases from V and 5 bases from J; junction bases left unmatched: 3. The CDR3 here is CASSMTGRTEAFF. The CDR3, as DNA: TGTGCCAGTAGTATGACAGGGAGGACTGAAGCTTTCTTT.

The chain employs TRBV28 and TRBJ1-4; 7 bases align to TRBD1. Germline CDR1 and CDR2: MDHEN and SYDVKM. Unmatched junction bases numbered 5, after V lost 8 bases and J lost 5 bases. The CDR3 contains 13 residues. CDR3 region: CASWGQMNEKLFF. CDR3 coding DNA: TGTGCCAGCTGGGGACAGATGAATGAAAAACTGTTTTTT.

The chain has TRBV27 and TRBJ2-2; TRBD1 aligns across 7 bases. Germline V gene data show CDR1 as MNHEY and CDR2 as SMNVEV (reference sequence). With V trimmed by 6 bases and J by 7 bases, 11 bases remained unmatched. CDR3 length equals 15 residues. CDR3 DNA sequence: TGTGCCAGCAGCCCGACGAGGGGGCGAGGCGGGGAGCTGTTTTTT. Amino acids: CASSPTRGRGGELFF.

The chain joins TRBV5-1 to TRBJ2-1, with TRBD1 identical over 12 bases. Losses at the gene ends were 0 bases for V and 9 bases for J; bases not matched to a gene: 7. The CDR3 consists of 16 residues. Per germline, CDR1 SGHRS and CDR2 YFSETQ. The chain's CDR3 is CASSLEGTGGHTEQFF. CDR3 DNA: TGCGCCAGCAGCTTGGAAGGGACAGGGGGCCATACTGAGCAGTTCTTC.

CDR3 loop: CASRSGQGDEKLFF. The CDR3 DNA is TGTGCCAGCAGGTCGGGACAGGGGGATGAAAAACTGTTTTTT. The V call is TRBV6-5, the J call TRBJ1-4; the match to TRBD1 covers 11 bases. The CDR3 covers 14 residues. V lost 6 bases to trimming and J lost 6 bases; unmatched junction nucleotides: 3. Per the germline V gene, CDR1 is MNHEY and CDR2 is SVGAGI.

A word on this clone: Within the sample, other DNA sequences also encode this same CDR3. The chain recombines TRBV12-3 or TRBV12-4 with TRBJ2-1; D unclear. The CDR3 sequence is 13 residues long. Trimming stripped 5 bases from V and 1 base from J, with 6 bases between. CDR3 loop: CASSPSSYNEQFF. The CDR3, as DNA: TGTGCCAGCAGTCCTAGTTCCTACAATGAGCAGTTCTTC.

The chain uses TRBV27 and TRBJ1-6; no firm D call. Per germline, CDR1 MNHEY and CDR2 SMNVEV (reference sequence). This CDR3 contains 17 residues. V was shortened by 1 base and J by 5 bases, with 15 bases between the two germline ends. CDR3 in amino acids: CASSLYLGARDNSPLHF. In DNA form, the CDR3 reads TGTGCCAGCAGTTTATATCTGGGCGCGCGAGATAATTCACCCCTCCACTTT.